What follows describes a single T cell receptor beta chain. Its cognate antigen is unknown. The data were obtained in a study of T cells after yellow fever vaccination. The wider study: SMART-Seq v4 Ultra Low Input prepared the low-cell-number fractions. Regarding the study as a whole: Most clones from primary vaccination were detected again post-booster (just under 97% CD4, roughly 90% CD8). Repertoires sorted by FACS could include abundant clonotypes that are contaminants from the bulk population.

Template-switching 5'RACE yielded the TCR cDNA; a universal primer site and UMIs were added in the process. TCRdb reprocessed the 5' RACE reads via MiXCR and lists one record per CDR3 protein. This table has more than 350,000 distinct CDR3 sequences, 9.5% to 13% appearing once. V lost 0 bases to trimming and J lost 4 bases, with 13 bases between them. Germline V gives CDR1 SGHRS, CDR2 YFSETQ. The CDR3 spans 15 residues. The rearrangement joins TRBV5-1 to TRBJ1-2; D is unresolved. This clonotype originated in a young man who received the YFV17D yellow fever vaccine. This sample comprised PBMCs, obtained on the day of the first yellow fever vaccination. The CDR3 here is CASSLDSAVFYGYTF. DNA for the CDR3: TGCGCCAGCAGCTTGGACAGCGCGGTATTCTATGGCTACACCTTC.